A selection of T cell receptor beta chains follows, all from one sample in a study of T cell changes during pregnancy in multiple sclerosis. Clones were read by immunoSEQ multiplex PCR, and TCRdb kept only the in-frame ones, dropping some. The table includes tens of thousands of clones, about 92% detected once. This specimen was peripheral blood, taken in the second trimester of pregnancy. These receptor sequences come from a female donor with multiple sclerosis, enrolled in a pregnancy study. The conserved cysteine and the conserved F or W are not part of the CDR3 here. Fields, in order: J gene, V gene, CDR3 protein.

TRBJ2-7	TRBV19	ASSIEGQGAYEQY
TRBJ1-4	TRBV28	ASTLGGAREKLF
TRBJ2-7	TRBV2	ASMVVLGEQY
TRBJ2-3	TRBV4-1	ASSHPPDGLAANTQY
TRBJ1-2	TRBV18	ASSPVPRQYDYGYT
TRBJ1-5	TRBV23-1	ASSQSAQGSERRNRGNQPQH
TRBJ1-5	TRBV7-8	ASSPYDGKPQH
TRBJ2-1	TRBV18	ASSLSTVYNEQF
TRBJ2-1	TRBV28	ASVPGQGRWNEQF
TRBJ2-1	TRBV7-2	ASSWRGPYNEQF
TRBJ2-7	TRBV5-6	ASSLGGPNYEQY
TRBJ2-6	TRBV7-6	ASSLGPLQGSRSSGANVLT
TRBJ1-4	TRBV30	AWAGQGYEKLF
TRBJ2-2	TRBV9	ASSLTVLNTGELF
TRBJ2-1	TRBV27	ASSFGGGVVEQF
TRBJ1-5	TRBV30	AWSEPRGKSNQPQH
TRBJ2-6	TRBV2	ASIGGIRGGTAPSGANVLT
TRBJ1-3	TRBV10-2	ASGAGAVVSGNTIY
TRBJ2-2	TRBV6-5	ASGRGEAGELF
TRBJ1-5	TRBV27	ASSLAGISNQPQH
TRBJ2-7	TRBV5-6	ASSLGTGGYEQY
TRBJ2-2	TRBV7-6	ASSLDSTSASGGANTGELF
TRBJ1-6	TRBV15	ATSRDHLPQGSPLH
TRBJ2-1	TRBV5-1	ASSFVGTGKNEQF
TRBJ1-6	TRBV5-1	ASSWKSGNYSPLH
TRBJ1-2	TRBV19	ASSGIHRDTVGYGYT
TRBJ2-7	TRBV5-5	ASSSADGASYEQY
TRBJ1-4	TRBV5-6	ASSPDRGGEKLF
TRBJ1-6	TRBV12-1	ASSPDYWDGSSPLH
TRBJ1-1	TRBV10-2	ASSDIGAGAF
TRBJ2-3	TRBV2	ASSDKFLSTDTQY
TRBJ2-1	TRBV6-1	ASSVARTLIGGNEQF
TRBJ2-7	TRBV27	ASSPDRLVHSSYEQY
TRBJ2-1	TRBV15	ATSRTQTSGAYNEQF
TRBJ1-2	TRBV29-1	SVEYVKTGRDVELDYT
TRBJ2-1	TRBV6-5	ASSYNGEPYNEQF
TRBJ1-2	TRBV6-1	ASTHQGTGYGYT
TRBJ1-6	TRBV18	ASSPQDTNSPLH
TRBJ1-2	TRBV14	ASSQDLGAADGYT
TRBJ2-7	TRBV5-6	ASSFADSTYEQY